These 26 T cell receptor beta chains were sequenced from one sample in a study of breast tumors, draining lymph nodes, adjacent tissues. Breast cancer patients provided tissue from their axillary draining lymph nodes. TCRdb used MiXCR to reprocess the multiplex PCR reads, holding one entry per CDR3 protein. In the table there are 190,000 or so distinct CDR3 sequences, 30% to 40% of which are singletons. Sequenced input: axillary lymph node tissue. The receptors here all came from a female donor with breast cancer. Some clones in this sample may be carry-over from other donors' samples.

On this clonotype: The junction differs from germline at one of its ends, possibly a read error. V usage is TRBV2 and J usage is TRBJ1-2; D perhaps matches TRBD1 (5 bases). The CDR3 spans 16 residues. Germline loops: CDR1 SNHLY, CDR2 FYNNEI. CDR3 bases: TGTACCAGCAGAAAATCCCGCGGGGGGAGTCCCTCTGGCTACACCTTC. Translating it yields CTSRKSRGGSPSGYTF.

This clonotype was recorded once. In this CDR3 the conserved last residue, phenylalanine or tryptophan, is missing, so a read error is likely. The V and J genes are TRBV13 and TRBJ1-2; D may be TRBD1 (6 bases). The germline V gene encodes CDR1 PRHDT and CDR2 FYEKMQ (reference sequence). This CDR3 has 16 amino acids. Trimming took off 1 base at V and 7 bases at J, with 19 bases between the two ends. This CDR3 is CASSLEGELLPCGYTL. The CDR3 region has the DNA TGTGCCAGCAGCTTAGAGGGGGAGCTACTACCCTGTGGCTACACCCTC.

This clonotype was counted many times. The genes are TRBV30 and TRBJ2-1; D gene ambiguous. The CDR3 is 15 residues long. The V end was cut by 1 base, the J end by 0 bases, with 10 bases between. Germline assignment: CDR1 GTSNPN and CDR2 SVGIG (reference sequence). The CDR3 is CAWSASVGSYNEQFF. The CDR3 nucleotides are TGTGCCTGGAGTGCGTCGGTAGGCTCCTACAATGAGCAGTTCTTC.

Notes on this clonotype: This sequence may be a read error, since a much larger clone differs from it by one base. The gene calls are TRBV9 and TRBJ1-5; TRBD1 matches 7 bases. This CDR3 is built from 14 residues. Germline assignment: CDR1 SGDLS and CDR2 YYNGEE. The trim removed 3 bases at V and 4 bases at J, leaving 4 bases unmatched. CDR3 sequence: CASSERGPNQPQHF. The CDR3, as DNA: TGTGCCAGCAGCGAGAGGGGGCCTAATCAGCCCCAGCATTTT.

There are many counts of this clonotype. The chain has TRBV12-3 or TRBV12-4 and TRBJ2-3; TRBD1 agrees at 8 bases. Trimming took 1 base from V and 4 from J; bases not matched to a gene: 4. The CDR3 loop spans 15 amino acids. The CDR3 region is CASSLGRGLADTQYF. The CDR3 nucleotides read TGTGCCAGCAGTTTAGGCAGGGGGCTGGCAGATACGCAGTATTTT.

This clonotype came up many times. The chain employs TRBV9 and TRBJ2-3; 7 nucleotides match TRBD2. This CDR3 is built from 16 residues. Germline lookup yields CDR1 SGDLS and CDR2 YYNGEE. V was clipped by 0 bases and J by 5 bases; unmatched bases: 9. The CDR3 DNA is TGTGCCAGCAGCGTAGCGGGTGGACTAGAATTAGATACGCAGTATTTT. This sequence encodes CASSVAGGLELDTQYF.

At least ten counts were recorded for this clonotype. The CDR3: CASSEQGGTEAFF. CDR3 DNA sequence: TGCGCCAGCAGTGAACAGGGGGGGACTGAAGCTTTCTTT. V and J are TRBV10-2 and TRBJ1-1, with 8 nucleotides matching TRBD1. CDR1 and CDR2 (germline): WSHSY, SAAADI. This CDR3 region has 13 residues. The V and J ends lost 3 bases and 5 bases, in that order; junction bases with no gene match: 2.

The chain combines TRBV20-1 with TRBJ2-3; D is perhaps TRBD2 (6 bases). This CDR3 is 18 amino acids long. V lost 0 bases and J 0 bases, leaving 19 bases between the germline ends. Germline-derived CDR1 and CDR2 are DFQATT and SNEGSKA (reference sequence). The CDR3 nucleotides read TGCAGTGCTAGAGAGTGGAAAGGGGACTTCGTCAGCACAGATACGCAGTATTTT. It translates to CSAREWKGDFVSTDTQYF.

With respect to this clonotype: This may stem from a read error, because a much larger clone lies one nucleotide away. The chain employs TRBV6-5 and TRBJ2-1; TRBD1 matches 10 bases. CDR3 length equals 16 residues. Germline V gene sequence: CDR1 MNHEY, CDR2 SVGAGI. In DNA form, the CDR3 reads TGTGCCATCAGTCCCCTCGCGACAGGGGGCGGGTATGAGCAGTTCTTC. Protein product: CAISPLATGGGYEQFF.

This clonotype was recorded at least ten times. This rearrangement joins TRBV30 to TRBJ2-2, with D perhaps matching TRBD2 (6 bases). CDR3 size: 12 residues. CDR1 and CDR2 (germline): GTSNPN, SVGIG (reference sequence). V lost 3 bases and J 6 bases, leaving 8 bases between the germline ends. The CDR3 reads CAWRSGAGELFF. CDR3 DNA sequence: TGTGCCTGGAGATCGGGGGCCGGGGAGCTGTTTTTT.

V gene TRBV20-1 combines with J gene TRBJ1-2; TRBD1 matches at 11 bases. Losses at the gene ends were 4 bases for V and 5 bases for J; bases not matched to a gene: 3. Germline CDR1 DFQATT, CDR2 SNEGSKA (reference sequence). The CDR3 totals 13 residues. CDR3 amino acids: CSATGTGGYGYTF. DNA of the CDR3: TGCAGTGCTACGGGGACAGGGGGATATGGCTACACCTTC.

As for this clonotype: It may be a read error: a sequence one base away is much more abundant. Lacking the conserved final phenylalanine or tryptophan, this CDR3 likely reflects a read error. The chain combines TRBV20-1 with TRBJ2-7, with a possible D match to TRBD1 (5 bases). The germline gives CDR1 DFQATT, CDR2 SNEGSKA (reference sequence). The CDR3 runs to 10 residues. The CDR3 spells CSARDREQYL. CDR3 coding DNA: TGCAGTGCTCGAGACAGAGAGCAGTACCTC.

This clonotype was observed at least ten times. The chain is built from TRBV6-5 and TRBJ2-2; unclear D gene. The CDR3 has 15 amino acids. Trimming left V 3 bases short and J 5 bases short, with 13 bases between. Germline CDR1 is MNHEY and CDR2 is SVGAGI. CDR3 sequence: CASSYGARPTGELFF. The DNA for the CDR3 is TGTGCCAGCAGTTATGGTGCTAGGCCAACCGGGGAGCTGTTTTTT.

The rearrangement uses TRBV7-6 and TRBJ1-1, with TRBD1 as a possible D gene (5 bases). CDR1 is SGHVS, CDR2 FNYEAQ, per germline. The V gene lost 4 bases and the J gene lost 3 bases, with 12 bases spanning the gap. CDR3 length equals 14 residues. The CDR3 DNA reads as TGTGCCAGCAGCTCCTCAGGGTTTGACACTGAAGCTTTCTTT. Encoded protein: CASSSSGFDTEAFF.

This clonotype was seen only a few times. A much larger clone is a single base away; this may be a read error. The chain combines TRBV7-2 with TRBJ2-5, with TRBD2 matching over 7 bases. The CDR3 loop spans 18 amino acids. The germline gives CDR1 SGHTA, CDR2 FQGNSA. V lost 1 base to trimming and J lost 2 bases; unmatched junction nucleotides: 13. The DNA for the CDR3 is TGTGCCAGCAGCTTAGTGCTGCGGGCTAGCGGCTTACAAGAGACCCAGTACTTC. Protein: CASSLVLRASGLQETQYF.

This clonotype was counted many times. This CDR3 reads CSVQSPNEKLFF. CDR3 DNA: TGCAGTGTTCAGTCGCCTAATGAAAAACTGTTTTTT. This chain uses TRBV20-1 with TRBJ1-4; D is unresolved. CDR3 length equals 12 residues. Trimming took 7 bases from V and 3 from J, leaving 9 bases between them. Germline-derived CDR1 and CDR2 are DFQATT and SNEGSKA (reference sequence).

Of note for this clonotype: The CDR3 carries no conserved terminal phenylalanine or tryptophan, so it likely arises from a read error. The rearrangement links TRBV7-2 to TRBJ2-2; TRBD1 matches 7 bases. The CDR3 sequence is 19 residues long. V shed 3 bases and J 8 bases; nucleotides not matched to a gene: 21. Germline V gene sequence: CDR1 SGHTA, CDR2 FQGNSA. Here the CDR3 reads CASSFGTWDRDRVRGELFS. Here the CDR3 DNA reads TGTGCCAGCAGCTTTGGGACCTGGGACCGAGACAGGGTCAGGGGGGAGCTGTTTTCT.

The V and J genes are TRBV15 and TRBJ1-6, with D possibly matching TRBD1 (6 bases). The CDR3 contains 15 residues. Germline V gives CDR1 LNHNV, CDR2 YYDKDF (reference sequence). Trimming pared 4 bases from V and 8 bases from J, leaving 15 bases between. This chain's CDR3 is CATSKGGGEDSPLHF. CDR3 nucleotide sequence: TGTGCCACCAGCAAGGGGGGGGGAGAGGATTCACCCCTCCACTTT.

CDR3 coding DNA: TGTGCCAGCAGCTTAGACGCAACTGCGGAAGCTTTCTTT. It specifies CASSLDATAEAFF. J is TRBJ1-1 and V is TRBV11-2; D remains unclear. Per germline, CDR1 SGHAT and CDR2 FQNNGV. Trimming removed 0 bases from V and 8 bases from J, with 10 bases in between. The CDR3 is 13 residues long.

This clonotype appeared many times. The gene calls are TRBV7-2 and TRBJ1-5; D not certain. From germline, CDR1 is SGHTA and CDR2 FQGNSA. Trimming took off 0 bases at V and 6 bases at J, with 9 bases between the two ends. The CDR3 has 14 residues. The CDR3 sequence is CASSLAPAGQPQHF. The CDR3 coding sequence is TGTGCCAGCAGCTTAGCCCCGGCAGGTCAGCCCCAGCATTTT.

This clonotype was seen many times. This chain connects TRBV6-6 to TRBJ2-3; no definite D call. Trimming removed 7 bases from V and 2 bases from J, with 10 bases in between. This CDR3 comprises 13 residues. The germline V gene encodes CDR1 MNHNY and CDR2 SVGAGI (reference sequence). In DNA form, the CDR3 reads TGTGCCAGCATGACACTCGACACAGATACGCAGTATTTT. It translates to CASMTLDTDTQYF.

Ten or more counts support this clonotype. V usage is TRBV7-2 and J usage is TRBJ2-7; perhaps TRBD1 as D (5 bases). Germline-derived CDR1 and CDR2 are SGHTA and FQGNSA. Deletions cut 2 bases from V and 4 bases from J, with 9 bases between. This CDR3 comprises 13 residues. CDR3 loop: CASSLSAGYEQYF. CDR3 nucleotides: TGTGCCAGCAGCTTATCTGCAGGGTACGAGCAGTACTTC. The full variable domain, in which reference TRBV7-2 and TRBJ2-7 provide the parts outside the CDR3, is GAGVSQSPSNKVTEKGKDVELRCDPISGHTALYWYRQSLGQGLEFLIYFQGNSAPDKSGLPSDRFSAERTGGSVSTLTIQRTQQEDSAVYLCASSLSAGYEQYFGPGTRLTVT.

This clonotype occurred many times. This sequence joins TRBV20-1 and TRBJ2-3; D possibly uses TRBD1 or TRBD2 (5 bases each). V lost 7 bases and J 4 bases, leaving 18 bases between the germline ends. CDR3 length equals 14 residues. Per the germline V gene, CDR1 is DFQATT and CDR2 is SNEGSKA (reference sequence). The CDR3 sequence: CSDQDPGRPDTQYF. The CDR3 DNA reads TGCAGTGATCAAGACCCGGGACGACCAGATACGCAGTATTTT.

This clonotype has just a few counts. A single base separates this from a much larger clone, so it may be a read error. The chain couples TRBV6-4 to TRBJ1-3, with TRBD1 as a possible D gene (5 bases). CDR1 MRHNA and CDR2 SNTAGT come from the germline V gene. The CDR3 loop spans 16 amino acids. Trimming cost V 5 bases and J 6 bases, with 20 bases left between them. CDR3 bases: TGTGCCAGCAGTCACAGGAGGCCGGGGGACGAAAACACCATATATTTT. Translation: CASSHRRPGDENTIYF.

To note about this clonotype: A read error is possible here, since a much larger clone lies one base away. Lacking the conserved final phenylalanine or tryptophan, this CDR3 likely reflects a read error. The rearrangement joins TRBV28 to TRBJ2-3; D gene ambiguous. The CDR3 has 15 amino acids. V lost 6 bases and J lost 1, with 14 bases in between. Germline V gives CDR1 MDHEN, CDR2 SYDVKM. CDR3 DNA: TGTGCCAGCAGGACCGGAGCGTTGGGCACAGATACGCAGTATCTT. This gives the protein CASRTGALGTDTQYL.

This clonotype has just one count. The rearrangement links TRBV7-9 to TRBJ1-4; 8 bases line up with TRBD1. The CDR3 loop spans 14 amino acids. CDR1 is SEHNR and CDR2 is FQNEAQ in the germline V gene (reference sequence). The V and J ends lost 5 bases and 6 bases, in that order; junction bases with no gene match: 5. Written as DNA, the CDR3 is TGTGCCAGCAGCGCCGGGACAGGCCATGAAAAACTGTTTTTT. Protein: CASSAGTGHEKLFF.